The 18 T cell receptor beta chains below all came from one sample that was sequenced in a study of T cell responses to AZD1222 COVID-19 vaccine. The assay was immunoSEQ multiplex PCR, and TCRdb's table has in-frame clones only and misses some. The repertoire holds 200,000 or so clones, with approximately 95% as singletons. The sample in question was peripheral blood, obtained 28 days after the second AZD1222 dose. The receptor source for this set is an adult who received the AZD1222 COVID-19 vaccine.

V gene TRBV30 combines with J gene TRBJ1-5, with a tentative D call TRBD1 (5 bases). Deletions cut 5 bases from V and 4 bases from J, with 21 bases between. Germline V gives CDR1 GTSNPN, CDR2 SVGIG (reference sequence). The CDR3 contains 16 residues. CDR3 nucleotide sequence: TGTGCCTGGGGAAAACCAGGGAGGGGAAGGAATCAGCCCCAGCATTTT. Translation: CAWGKPGRGRNQPQHF. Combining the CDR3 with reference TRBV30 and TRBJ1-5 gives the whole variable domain SQTIHQWPATLVQPVGSPLSLECTVEGTSNPNLYWYRQAAGRGLQLLFYSVGIGQISSEVPQNLSASRPQDRQFILSSKKLLLSDSGFYLCAWGKPGRGRNQPQHFGDGTRLSIL.

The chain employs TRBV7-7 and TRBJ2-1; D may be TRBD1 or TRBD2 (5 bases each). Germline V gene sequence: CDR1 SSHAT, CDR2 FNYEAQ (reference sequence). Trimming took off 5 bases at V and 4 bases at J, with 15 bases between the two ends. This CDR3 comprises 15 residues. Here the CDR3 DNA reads TGTGCCAGCAGCGCCGGATCCGGGGCGTACAATGAGCAGTTCTTC. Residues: CASSAGSGAYNEQFF.

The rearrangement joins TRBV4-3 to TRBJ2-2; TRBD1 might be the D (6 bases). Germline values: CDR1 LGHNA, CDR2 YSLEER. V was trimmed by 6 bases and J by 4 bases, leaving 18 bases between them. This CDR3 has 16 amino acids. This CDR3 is CASSIQGVVSTGELFF. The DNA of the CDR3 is TGCGCCAGCAGTATACAGGGCGTAGTGAGCACCGGGGAGCTGTTTTTT.

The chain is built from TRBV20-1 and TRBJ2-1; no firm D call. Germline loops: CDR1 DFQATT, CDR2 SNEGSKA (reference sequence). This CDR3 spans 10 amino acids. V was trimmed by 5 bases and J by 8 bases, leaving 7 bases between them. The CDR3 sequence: CSAPRDEQFF. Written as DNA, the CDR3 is TGCAGTGCTCCTAGGGATGAGCAGTTCTTC.

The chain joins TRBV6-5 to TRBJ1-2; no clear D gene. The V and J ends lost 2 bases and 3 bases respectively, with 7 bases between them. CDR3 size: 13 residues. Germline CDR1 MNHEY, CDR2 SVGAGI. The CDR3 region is CASSYEGDYGYTF. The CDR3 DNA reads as TGTGCCAGCAGTTACGAGGGTGACTATGGCTACACCTTC.

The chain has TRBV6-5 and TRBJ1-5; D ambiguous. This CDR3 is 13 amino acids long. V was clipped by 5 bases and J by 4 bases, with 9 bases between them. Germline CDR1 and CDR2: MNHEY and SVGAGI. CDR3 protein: CASSHGRNQPQHF. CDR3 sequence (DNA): TGTGCCAGCAGTCACGGACGGAATCAGCCCCAGCATTTT.

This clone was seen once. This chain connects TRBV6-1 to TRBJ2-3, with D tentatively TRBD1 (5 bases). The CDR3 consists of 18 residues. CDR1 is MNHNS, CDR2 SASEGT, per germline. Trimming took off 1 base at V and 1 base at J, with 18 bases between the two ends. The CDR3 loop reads CASSEGRQGVRGTDTQYF. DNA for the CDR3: TGTGCCAGCAGTGAAGGTCGCCAGGGTGTCAGAGGCACAGATACGCAGTATTTT.

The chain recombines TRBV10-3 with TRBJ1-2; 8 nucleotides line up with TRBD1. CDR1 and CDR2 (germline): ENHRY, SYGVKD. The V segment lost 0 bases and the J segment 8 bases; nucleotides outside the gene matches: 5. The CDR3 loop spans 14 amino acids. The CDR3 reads CAISESIQGGGYTF. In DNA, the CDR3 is TGTGCCATCAGTGAGTCGATACAGGGGGGAGGCTACACCTTC.

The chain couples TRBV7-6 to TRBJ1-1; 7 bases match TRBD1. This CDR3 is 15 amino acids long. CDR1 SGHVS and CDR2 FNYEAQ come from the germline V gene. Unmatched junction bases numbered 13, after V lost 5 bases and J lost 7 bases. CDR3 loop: CASSPSRTGGGEAFF. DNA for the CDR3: TGTGCCAGCAGCCCCTCCCGGACAGGAGGCGGTGAAGCTTTCTTT. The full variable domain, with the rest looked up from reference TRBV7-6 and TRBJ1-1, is GAGVSQSPRYKVTKRGQDVALRCDPISGHVSLYWYRQALGQGPEFLTYFNYEAQQDKSGLPNDRFSAERPEGSISTLTIQRTEQRDSAMYRCASSPSRTGGGEAFFGQGTRLTVV.

CDR3 DNA: TGCGCCAGCAGCCCAGCACAGGGTGGAAGCACTGAAGCTTTCTTT. As protein: CASSPAQGGSTEAFF. The chain has TRBV5-1 and TRBJ1-1, with a tentative D call TRBD1 (6 bases). This CDR3 is 15 amino acids long. Germline V gene sequence: CDR1 SGHRS, CDR2 YFSETQ. The germline V and J ends were trimmed by 4 bases and 4 bases, with 17 bases remaining between them.

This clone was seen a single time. DNA for the CDR3: TGTGCCAGTACCGAATACGGGACAGCTACAGCCCCAGTTCTAACAGATACGCAGTATTTT. It specifies CASTEYGTATAPVLTDTQYF. The chain joins TRBV19 to TRBJ2-3; 7 positions match TRBD1. The CDR3 is 20 amino acids. The ends lost 7 bases at V and 3 bases at J; junction bases unmatched: 25. Germline V gene data show CDR1 as LNHDA and CDR2 as SQIVND (reference sequence). Looking up the rest from reference TRBV19 and TRBJ2-3 gives the full variable domain: DGGITQSPKYLFRKEGQNVTLSCEQNLNHDAMYWYRQDPGQGLRLIYYSQIVNDFQKGDIAEGYSVSREKKESFPLTVTSAQKNPTAFYLCASTEYGTATAPVLTDTQYFGPGTRLTVL.

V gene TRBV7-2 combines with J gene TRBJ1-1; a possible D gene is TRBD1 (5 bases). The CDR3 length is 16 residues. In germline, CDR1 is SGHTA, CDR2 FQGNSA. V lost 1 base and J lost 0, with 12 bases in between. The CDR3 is CASSLGGAGMNTEAFF. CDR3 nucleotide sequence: TGTGCCAGCAGCTTAGGAGGAGCAGGGATGAACACTGAAGCTTTCTTT. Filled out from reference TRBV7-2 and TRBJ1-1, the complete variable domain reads GAGVSQSPSNKVTEKGKDVELRCDPISGHTALYWYRQSLGQGLEFLIYFQGNSAPDKSGLPSDRFSAERTGGSVSTLTIQRTQQEDSAVYLCASSLGGAGMNTEAFFGQGTRLTVV.

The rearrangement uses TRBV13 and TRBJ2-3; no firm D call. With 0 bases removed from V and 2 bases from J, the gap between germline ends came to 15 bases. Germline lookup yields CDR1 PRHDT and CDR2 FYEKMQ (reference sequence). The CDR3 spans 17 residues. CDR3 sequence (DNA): TGTGCCAGCAGCTTAGGAGACGGGCGACAAACCACAGATACGCAGTATTTT. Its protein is CASSLGDGRQTTDTQYF.

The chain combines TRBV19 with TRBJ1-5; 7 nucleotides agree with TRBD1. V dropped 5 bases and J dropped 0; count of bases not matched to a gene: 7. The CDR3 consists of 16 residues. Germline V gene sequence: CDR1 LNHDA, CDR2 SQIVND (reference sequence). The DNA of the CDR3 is TGTGCCAGTAGTGTAAAACAGGGGTATAGCAATCAGCCCCAGCATTTT. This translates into CASSVKQGYSNQPQHF.

CDR3 in amino acids: CASSPSGYGYTF. The CDR3 nucleotides are TGTGCCAGCAGCCCTTCGGGCTATGGCTACACCTTC. The gene calls are TRBV5-4 and TRBJ1-2; D is unresolved. The CDR3 is made up of 12 amino acids. V was shortened by 4 bases and J by 4 bases, with 8 bases between the two germline ends. Per germline, CDR1 SGHNT and CDR2 YYREEE (reference sequence).

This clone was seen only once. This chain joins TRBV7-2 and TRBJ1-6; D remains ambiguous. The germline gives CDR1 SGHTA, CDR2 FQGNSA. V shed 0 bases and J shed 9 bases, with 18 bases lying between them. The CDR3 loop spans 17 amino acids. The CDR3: CASSLALSSLLGSPLHF. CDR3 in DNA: TGTGCCAGCAGCTTAGCGTTATCGTCCCTCTTGGGTTCACCCCTCCACTTT.

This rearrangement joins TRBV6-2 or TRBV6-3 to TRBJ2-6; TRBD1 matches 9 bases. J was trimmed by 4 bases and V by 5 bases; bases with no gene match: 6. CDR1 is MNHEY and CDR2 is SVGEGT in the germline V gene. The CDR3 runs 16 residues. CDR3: CASSPQGAAGANVLTF. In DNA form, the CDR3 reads TGTGCCAGCAGTCCACAGGGGGCGGCGGGGGCCAACGTCCTGACTTTC.

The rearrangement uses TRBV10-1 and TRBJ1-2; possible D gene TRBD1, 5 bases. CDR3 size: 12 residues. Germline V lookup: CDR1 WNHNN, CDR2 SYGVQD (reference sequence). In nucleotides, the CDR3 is TGCGTCACCGTCGGGGGTAACTATGGCTACACCTTC. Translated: CVTVGGNYGYTF.